This T cell receptor beta chain emerged from a study of beta chain features in type 1 diabetes. As for the study in general: Cell yields, age and gender were similar between patients and healthy donors. Summed over all samples, the examined sorted cells came to more than 85 million. Findings of the study overall: TCRB CDR3s from Type 1 diabetes patients were moderately but significantly shorter in all four CD4+ subsets.

V shed 0 bases, J shed 9 bases, and the junction held 11 bases outside the gene matches. Per the germline V gene, CDR1 is SGHTA and CDR2 is FQGNSA. The CDR3 loop spans 16 amino acids. As regards this clone: Its antigen is unknown.

As every portion of the isolated RNA was reverse transcribed, the sequencing read expressed TCRB transcripts. Generated by immunoSEQ multiplex PCR, the TCRdb table keeps only in-frame clones and is missing some. The sample yields 300,000 to 450,000 clones, over 9.5% seen once. This chain connects TRBV7-2 to TRBJ2-1, with TRBD2 matching 7 bases. This receptor was taken from a woman between 18 and 30 years old with type 1 diabetes. Sequencing was carried out using naive CD4+ T cells from blood. The CDR3, as DNA: TGTGCCAGCAGCTTAGCTTCTGCGGGAGTAGTGGTTGAGCAGTTCTTC. This sequence encodes CASSLASAGVVVEQFF. Complete variable domain (other parts from reference TRBV7-2 and TRBJ2-1): GAGVSQSPSNKVTEKGKDVELRCDPISGHTALYWYRQSLGQGLEFLIYFQGNSAPDKSGLPSDRFSAERTGGSVSTLTIQRTQQEDSAVYLCASSLASAGVVVEQFFGPGTRLTVL.